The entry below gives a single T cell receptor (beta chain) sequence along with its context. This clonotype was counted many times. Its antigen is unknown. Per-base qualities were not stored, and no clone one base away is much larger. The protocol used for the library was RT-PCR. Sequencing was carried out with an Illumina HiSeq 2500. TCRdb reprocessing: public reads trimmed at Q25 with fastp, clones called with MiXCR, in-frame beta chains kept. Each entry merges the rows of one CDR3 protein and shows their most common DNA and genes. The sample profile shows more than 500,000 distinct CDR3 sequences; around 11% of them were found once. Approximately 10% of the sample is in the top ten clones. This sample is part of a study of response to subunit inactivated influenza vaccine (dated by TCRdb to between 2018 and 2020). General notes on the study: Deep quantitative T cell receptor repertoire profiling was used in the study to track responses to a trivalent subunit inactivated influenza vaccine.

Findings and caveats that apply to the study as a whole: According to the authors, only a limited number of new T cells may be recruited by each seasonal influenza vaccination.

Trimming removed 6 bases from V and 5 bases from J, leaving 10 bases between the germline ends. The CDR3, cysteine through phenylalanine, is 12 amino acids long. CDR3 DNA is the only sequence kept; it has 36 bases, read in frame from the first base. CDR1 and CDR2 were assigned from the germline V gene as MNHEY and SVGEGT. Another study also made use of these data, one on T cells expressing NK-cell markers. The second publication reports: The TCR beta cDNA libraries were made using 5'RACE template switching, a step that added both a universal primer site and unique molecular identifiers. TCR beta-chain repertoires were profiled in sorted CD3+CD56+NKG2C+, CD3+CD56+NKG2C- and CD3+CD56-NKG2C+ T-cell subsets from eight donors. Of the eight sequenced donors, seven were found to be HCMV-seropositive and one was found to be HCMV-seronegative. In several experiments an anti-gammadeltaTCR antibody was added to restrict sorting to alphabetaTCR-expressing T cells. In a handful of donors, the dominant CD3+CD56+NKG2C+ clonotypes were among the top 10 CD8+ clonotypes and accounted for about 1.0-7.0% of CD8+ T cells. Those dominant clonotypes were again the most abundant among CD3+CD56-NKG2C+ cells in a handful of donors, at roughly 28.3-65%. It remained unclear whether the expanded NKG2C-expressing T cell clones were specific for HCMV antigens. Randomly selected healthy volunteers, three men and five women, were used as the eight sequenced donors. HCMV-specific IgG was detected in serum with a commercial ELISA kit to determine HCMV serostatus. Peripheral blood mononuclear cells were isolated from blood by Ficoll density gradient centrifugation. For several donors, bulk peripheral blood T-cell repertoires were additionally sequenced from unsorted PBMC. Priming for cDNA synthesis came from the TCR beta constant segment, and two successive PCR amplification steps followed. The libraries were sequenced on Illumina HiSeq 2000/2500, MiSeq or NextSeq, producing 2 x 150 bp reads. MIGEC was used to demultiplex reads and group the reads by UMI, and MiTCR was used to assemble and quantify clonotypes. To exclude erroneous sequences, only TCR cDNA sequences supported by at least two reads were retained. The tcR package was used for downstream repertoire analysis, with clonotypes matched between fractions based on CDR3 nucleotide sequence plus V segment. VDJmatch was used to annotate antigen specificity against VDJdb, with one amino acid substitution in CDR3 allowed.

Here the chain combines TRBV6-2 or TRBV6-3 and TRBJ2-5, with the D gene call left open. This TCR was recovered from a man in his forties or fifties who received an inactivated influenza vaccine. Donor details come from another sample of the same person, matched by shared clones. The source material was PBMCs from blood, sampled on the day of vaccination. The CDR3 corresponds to CASSPGVETQYF. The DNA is TGTGCCAGCAGCCCAGGAGTGGAGACCCAGTACTTC.